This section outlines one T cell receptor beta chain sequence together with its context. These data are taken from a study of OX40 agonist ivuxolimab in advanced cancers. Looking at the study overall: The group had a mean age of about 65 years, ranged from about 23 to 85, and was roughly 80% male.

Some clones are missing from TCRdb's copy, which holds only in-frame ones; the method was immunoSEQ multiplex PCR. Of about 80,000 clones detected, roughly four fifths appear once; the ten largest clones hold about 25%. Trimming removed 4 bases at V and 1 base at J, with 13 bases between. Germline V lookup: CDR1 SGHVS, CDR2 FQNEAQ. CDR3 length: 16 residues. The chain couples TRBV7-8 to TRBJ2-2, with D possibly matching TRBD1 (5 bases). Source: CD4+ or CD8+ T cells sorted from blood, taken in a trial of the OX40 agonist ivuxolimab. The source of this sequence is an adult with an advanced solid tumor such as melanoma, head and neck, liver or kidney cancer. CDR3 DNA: TGTGCCAGCAGCTACAGGACCGCCGAGAACACCGGGGAGCTGTTTTTT. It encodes CASSYRTAENTGELFF.